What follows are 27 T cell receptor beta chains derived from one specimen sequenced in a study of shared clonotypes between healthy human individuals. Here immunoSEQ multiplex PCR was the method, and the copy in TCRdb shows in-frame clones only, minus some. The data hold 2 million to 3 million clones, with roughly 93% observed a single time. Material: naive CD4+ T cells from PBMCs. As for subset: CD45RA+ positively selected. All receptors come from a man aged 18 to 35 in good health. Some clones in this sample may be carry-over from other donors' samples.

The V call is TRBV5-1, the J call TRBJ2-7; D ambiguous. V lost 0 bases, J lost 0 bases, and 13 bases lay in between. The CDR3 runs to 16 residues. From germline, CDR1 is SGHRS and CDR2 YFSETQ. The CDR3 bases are TGCGCCAGCAGCTTGGGCCCCAGACTGAGCTCCTACGAGCAGTACTTC. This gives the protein CASSLGPRLSSYEQYF. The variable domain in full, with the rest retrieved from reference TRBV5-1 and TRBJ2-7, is KAGVTQTPRYLIKTRGQQVTLSCSPISGHRSVSWYQQTPGQGLQFLFEYFSETQRNKGNFPGRFSGRQFSNSRSEMNVSTLELGDSALYLCASSLGPRLSSYEQYFGPGTRLTVT.

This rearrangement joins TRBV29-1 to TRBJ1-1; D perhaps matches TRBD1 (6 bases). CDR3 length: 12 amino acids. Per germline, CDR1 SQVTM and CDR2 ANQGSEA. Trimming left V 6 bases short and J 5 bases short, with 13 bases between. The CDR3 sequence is CSVVGGGTEAFF. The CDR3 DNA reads TGCAGCGTCGTGGGGGGCGGGACTGAAGCTTTCTTT.

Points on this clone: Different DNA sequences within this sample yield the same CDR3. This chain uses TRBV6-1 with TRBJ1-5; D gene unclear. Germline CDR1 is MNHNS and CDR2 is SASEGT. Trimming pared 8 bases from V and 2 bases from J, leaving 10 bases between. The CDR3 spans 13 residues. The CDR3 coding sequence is TGTGCCAGCCGCGAAGTGGGCAATCAGCCCCAGCATTTT. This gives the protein CASREVGNQPQHF.

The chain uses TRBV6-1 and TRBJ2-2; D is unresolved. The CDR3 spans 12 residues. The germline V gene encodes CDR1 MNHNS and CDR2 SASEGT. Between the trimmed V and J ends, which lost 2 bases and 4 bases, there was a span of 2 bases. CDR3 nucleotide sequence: TGTGCCAGCAGTGAATTCACCGGGGAGCTGTTTTTT. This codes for CASSEFTGELFF.

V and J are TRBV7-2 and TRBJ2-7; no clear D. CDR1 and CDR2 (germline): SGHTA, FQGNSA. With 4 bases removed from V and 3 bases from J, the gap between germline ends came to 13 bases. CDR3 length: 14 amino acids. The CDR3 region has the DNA TGTGCCAGCAGCTATTCGGTGCCACGCTACGAGCAGTACTTC. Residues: CASSYSVPRYEQYF.

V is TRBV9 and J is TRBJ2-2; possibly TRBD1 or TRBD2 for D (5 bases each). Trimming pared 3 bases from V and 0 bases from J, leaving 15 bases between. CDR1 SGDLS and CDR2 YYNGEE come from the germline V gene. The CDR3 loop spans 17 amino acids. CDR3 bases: TGTGCCAGCAGCGGGCCCCGTGAGGGACCGAACACCGGGGAGCTGTTTTTT. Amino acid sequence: CASSGPREGPNTGELFF.

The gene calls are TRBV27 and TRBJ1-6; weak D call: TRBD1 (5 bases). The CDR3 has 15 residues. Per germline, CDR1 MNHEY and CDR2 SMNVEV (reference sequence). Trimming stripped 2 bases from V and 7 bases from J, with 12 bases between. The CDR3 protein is CASSLGGTLNSPLHF. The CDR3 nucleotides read TGTGCCAGCAGTTTAGGAGGGACCCTAAATTCACCCCTCCACTTT.

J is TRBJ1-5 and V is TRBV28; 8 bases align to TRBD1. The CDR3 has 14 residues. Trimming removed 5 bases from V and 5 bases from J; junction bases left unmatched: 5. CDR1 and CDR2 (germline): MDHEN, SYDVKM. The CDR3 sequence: CASSATGAYQPQHF. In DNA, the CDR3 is TGTGCCAGCAGTGCGACAGGGGCGTATCAGCCCCAGCATTTT.

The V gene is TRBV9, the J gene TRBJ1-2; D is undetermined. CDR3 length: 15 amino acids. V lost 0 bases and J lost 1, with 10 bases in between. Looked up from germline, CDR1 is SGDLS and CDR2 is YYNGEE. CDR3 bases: TGTGCCAGCAGCGTAGGTTCTGGGAATAACTATGGCTACACCTTC. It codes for CASSVGSGNNYGYTF.

The CDR3 DNA reads as TGCGCCAGCAGCCACCCCGCTAGCGGGAGGGCCGGCGGGGAGCTGTTTTTT. This gives the protein CASSHPASGRAGGELFF. V and J are TRBV4-3 and TRBJ2-2, with 12 bases matching TRBD2. With 3 bases clipped from V and 7 bases from J, the junction kept 9 bases outside the gene matches. Germline CDR1 and CDR2: LGHNA and YSLEER. The CDR3 covers 17 residues.

The CDR3 spells CASSLQRWETQYF. For the CDR3, the DNA is TGTGCCAGCAGTTTACAGCGGTGGGAGACCCAGTACTTC. V gene TRBV27 combines with J gene TRBJ2-5, with D possibly being TRBD2 (5 bases). Germline values: CDR1 MNHEY, CDR2 SMNVEV (reference sequence). Trimming cost V 2 bases and J 5 bases, with 9 bases left between them. The CDR3 sequence is 13 residues long.

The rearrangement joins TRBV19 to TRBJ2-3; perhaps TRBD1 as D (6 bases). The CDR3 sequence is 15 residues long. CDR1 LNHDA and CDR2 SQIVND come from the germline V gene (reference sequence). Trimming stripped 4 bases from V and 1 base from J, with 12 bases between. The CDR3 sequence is CASSTTGYRTDTQYF. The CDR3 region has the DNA TGTGCCAGTAGTACCACAGGGTACCGCACAGATACGCAGTATTTT.

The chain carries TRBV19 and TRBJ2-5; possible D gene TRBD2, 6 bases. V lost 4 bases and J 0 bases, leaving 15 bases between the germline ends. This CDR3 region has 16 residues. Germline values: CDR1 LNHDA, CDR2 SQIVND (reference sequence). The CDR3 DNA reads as TGTGCCAGTAGTACCACGGGAGCGAGTTACCAAGAGACCCAGTACTTC. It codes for CASSTTGASYQETQYF. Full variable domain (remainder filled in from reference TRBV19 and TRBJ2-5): DGGITQSPKYLFRKEGQNVTLSCEQNLNHDAMYWYRQDPGQGLRLIYYSQIVNDFQKGDIAEGYSVSREKKESFPLTVTSAQKNPTAFYLCASSTTGASYQETQYFGPGTRLLVL.

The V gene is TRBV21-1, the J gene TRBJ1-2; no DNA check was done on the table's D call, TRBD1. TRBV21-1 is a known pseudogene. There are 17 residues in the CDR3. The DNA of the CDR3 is TGTGCCAGCAGCAAATTAAGGTTTGCAGGGGGAAGGGGTGGCTACACCTTC. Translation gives CASSKLRFAGGRGGYTF.

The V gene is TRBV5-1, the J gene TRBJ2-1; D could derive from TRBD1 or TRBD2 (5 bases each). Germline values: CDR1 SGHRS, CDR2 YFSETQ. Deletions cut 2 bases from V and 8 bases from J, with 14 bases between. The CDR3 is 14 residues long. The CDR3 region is CASSFTGTSHEQFF. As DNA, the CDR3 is TGCGCCAGCAGCTTTACCGGGACCAGCCATGAGCAGTTCTTC.

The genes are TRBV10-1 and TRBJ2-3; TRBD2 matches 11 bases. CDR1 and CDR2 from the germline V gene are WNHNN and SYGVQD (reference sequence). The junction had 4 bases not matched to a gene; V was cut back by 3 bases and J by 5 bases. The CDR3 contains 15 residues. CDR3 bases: TGCGCCAGCAGTGACCCGGGGACTAGCGGAGATACGCAGTATTTT. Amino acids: CASSDPGTSGDTQYF.

In DNA form, the CDR3 reads TGTGCCAGCAGCTTACACCCTCAGGGTCACGCCAAAAACATTCAGTACTTC. It is translated as CASSLHPQGHAKNIQYF. The rearrangement links TRBV5-4 to TRBJ2-4, with a tentative D call TRBD1 (5 bases). V was pared by 2 bases and J by 1 base, with 16 bases between. Germline CDR1 SGHNT, CDR2 YYREEE (reference sequence). The CDR3 loop spans 17 amino acids. The whole variable domain, filled in from reference TRBV5-4 and TRBJ2-4, reads ETGVTQSPTHLIKTRGQQVTLRCSSQSGHNTVSWYQQALGQGPQFIFQYYREEENGRGNFPPRFSGLQFPNYSSELNVNALELDDSALYLCASSLHPQGHAKNIQYFGAGTRLSVL.

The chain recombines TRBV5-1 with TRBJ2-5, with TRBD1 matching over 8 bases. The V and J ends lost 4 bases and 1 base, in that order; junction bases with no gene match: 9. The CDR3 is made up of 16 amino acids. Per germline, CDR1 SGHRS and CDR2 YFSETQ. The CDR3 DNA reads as TGCGCCAGCAGCGAGGGTACCGGGACAGGCCAAGAGACCCAGTACTTC. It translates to CASSEGTGTGQETQYF.

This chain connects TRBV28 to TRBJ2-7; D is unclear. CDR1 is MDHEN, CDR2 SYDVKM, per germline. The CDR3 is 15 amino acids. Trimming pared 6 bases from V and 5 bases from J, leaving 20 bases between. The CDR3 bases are TGTGCCAGCAGCCCAGCCGGGTCCCTTCTCCACGAGCAGTACTTC. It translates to CASSPAGSLLHEQYF.

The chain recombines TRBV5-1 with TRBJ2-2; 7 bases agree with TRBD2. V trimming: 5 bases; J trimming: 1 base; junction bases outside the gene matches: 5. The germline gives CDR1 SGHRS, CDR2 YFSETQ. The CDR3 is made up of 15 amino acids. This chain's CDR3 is CASRLAGLNTGELFF. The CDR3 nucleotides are TGCGCCAGCAGATTAGCGGGCCTGAACACCGGGGAGCTGTTTTTT.

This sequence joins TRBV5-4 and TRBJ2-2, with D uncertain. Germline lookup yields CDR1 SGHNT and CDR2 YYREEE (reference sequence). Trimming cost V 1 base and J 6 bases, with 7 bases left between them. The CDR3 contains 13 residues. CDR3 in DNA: TGTGCCAGCAGCTTGCGGCTAGCCGGGGAGCTGTTTTTT. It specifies CASSLRLAGELFF.

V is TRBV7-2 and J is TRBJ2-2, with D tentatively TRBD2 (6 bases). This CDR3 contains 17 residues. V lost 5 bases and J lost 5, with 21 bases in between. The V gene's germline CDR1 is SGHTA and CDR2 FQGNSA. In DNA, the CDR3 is TGTGCCAGCAGCCCACCCACGCCCCGACTAGATACCGGGGAGCTGTTTTTT. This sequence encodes CASSPPTPRLDTGELFF.

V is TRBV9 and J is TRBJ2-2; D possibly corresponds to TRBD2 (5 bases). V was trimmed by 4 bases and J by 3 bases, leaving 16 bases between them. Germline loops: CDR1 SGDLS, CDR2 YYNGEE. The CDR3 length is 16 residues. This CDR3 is CASSLPPSGYTGELFF. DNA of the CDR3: TGTGCCAGCAGCTTACCGCCCAGCGGATACACCGGGGAGCTGTTTTTT.

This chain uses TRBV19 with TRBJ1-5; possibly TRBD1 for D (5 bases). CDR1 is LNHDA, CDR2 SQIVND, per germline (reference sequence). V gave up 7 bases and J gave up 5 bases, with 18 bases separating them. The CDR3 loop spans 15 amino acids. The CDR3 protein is CASTLAASRDQPQHF. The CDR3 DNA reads TGTGCCAGTACTCTGGCGGCCAGCAGGGATCAGCCCCAGCATTTT.

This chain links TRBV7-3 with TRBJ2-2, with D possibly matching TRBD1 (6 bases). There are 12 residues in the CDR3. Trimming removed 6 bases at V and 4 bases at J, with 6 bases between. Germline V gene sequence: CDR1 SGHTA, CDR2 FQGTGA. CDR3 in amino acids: CASRDSTGELFF. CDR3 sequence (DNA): TGTGCCAGCAGGGACAGCACCGGGGAGCTGTTTTTT.

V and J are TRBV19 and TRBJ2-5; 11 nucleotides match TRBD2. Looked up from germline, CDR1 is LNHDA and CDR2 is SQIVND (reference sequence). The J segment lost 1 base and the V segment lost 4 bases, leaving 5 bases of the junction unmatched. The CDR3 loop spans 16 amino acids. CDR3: CASSNSGRGGQETQYF. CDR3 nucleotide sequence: TGTGCCAGTAGTAATAGCGGGAGGGGCGGCCAAGAGACCCAGTACTTC. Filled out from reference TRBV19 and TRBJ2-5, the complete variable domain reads DGGITQSPKYLFRKEGQNVTLSCEQNLNHDAMYWYRQDPGQGLRLIYYSQIVNDFQKGDIAEGYSVSREKKESFPLTVTSAQKNPTAFYLCASSNSGRGGQETQYFGPGTRLLVL.

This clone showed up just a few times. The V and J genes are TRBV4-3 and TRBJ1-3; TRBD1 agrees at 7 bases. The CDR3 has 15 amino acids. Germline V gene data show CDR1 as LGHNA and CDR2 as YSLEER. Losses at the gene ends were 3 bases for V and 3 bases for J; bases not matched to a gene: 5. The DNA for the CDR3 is TGCGCCAGCAGCCAGGCAACAGGGGTTGGAAACACCATATATTTT. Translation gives CASSQATGVGNTIYF.